This entry concerns a single T cell receptor (beta chain). Its target is not known. The data were obtained in a study of PD-1 blockade in classical Hodgkin lymphoma. Clones were read by immunoSEQ multiplex PCR, and TCRdb kept only the in-frame ones, dropping some. The table lists tens of thousands of clones, around 88% of them singletons, with around 12% in the top ten. Each patient relapsed following autologous stem cell transplantation, and prior brentuximab vedotin exposure differed. The CDR3 sequence is 16 residues long. The germline V gene encodes CDR1 LGHNA and CDR2 YNFKEQ. V lost 0 bases, J lost 4 bases, and 8 bases stayed unmatched. Regarding the study as a whole: While CD8+ TCR diversity did not rise significantly by C4D1, CD4+ TCR diversity did.

The sequencing used peripheral blood mononuclear cells (PBMCs), collected at baseline. The chain has TRBV4-2 and TRBJ2-5; TRBD2 agrees at 7 bases. The receptor was isolated from a human donor with classical Hodgkin lymphoma. The CDR3 nucleotides read TGTGCCAGCAGCCAAGAAGGTCCGGGGGGTCCAGAGACCCAGTACTTC. Protein: CASSQEGPGGPETQYF.